The clone carrying this TCR beta chain was found many times. A junction end diverges from the germline sequence, so it may reflect a read error. The record originates from a study of regulatory T cells in long-lasting Graves disease. Relying on iRepertoire HTBI primers and Arm-PCR of CDR3 regions, the team built TCR beta libraries. Each CDR3 protein gets one entry after TCRdb re-called the multiplex PCR reads with MiXCR. The table records 510,000 or so distinct CDR3 sequences, approximately 12% of them present only once. As to time point: newly diagnosed GD, antithyroid drugs for less than 3 months. Extracted RNA from PBMCs served as the source of the TCR library. CDR3 size: 15 residues. Germline lookup yields CDR1 SGHRS and CDR2 YFSETQ. These sequences were also reported in another study, on T cells in Graves' hyperthyroidism and ophthalmopathy. That paper adds: It was uncontrolled infection, other autoimmune disease, pregnancy or lactation that excluded patients. The blood repertoire included most of the expanded thyroid clonotypes above 0.001.

The sample here was peripheral blood mononuclear cells (PBMCs), taken at new diagnosis, from a patient treated with antithyroid drugs. The receptor was isolated from a woman in her twenties or thirties with Graves disease. The chain has TRBV5-1 and TRBJ2-1; the D gene could be TRBD1 or TRBD2 (6 bases each). Here the CDR3 reads CASSWGAGSYNEQFF. In nucleotides, the CDR3 is TGTGCCAGCAGCTGGGGGGCAGGCTCCTACAATGAGCAGTTCTTC.